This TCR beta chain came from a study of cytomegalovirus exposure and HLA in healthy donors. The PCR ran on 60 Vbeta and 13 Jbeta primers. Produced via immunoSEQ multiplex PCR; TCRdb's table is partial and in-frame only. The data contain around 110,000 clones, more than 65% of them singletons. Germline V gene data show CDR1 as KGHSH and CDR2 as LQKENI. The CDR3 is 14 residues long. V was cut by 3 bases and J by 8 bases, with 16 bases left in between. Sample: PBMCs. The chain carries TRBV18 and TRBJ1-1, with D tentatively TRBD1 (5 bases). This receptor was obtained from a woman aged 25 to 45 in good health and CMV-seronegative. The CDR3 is CASSPEGFSGEAFF. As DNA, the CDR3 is TGTGCCAGCTCACCGGAGGGGTTTTCAGGCGAAGCTTTCTTT.